The 22 T cell receptor beta chains listed next were all sequenced from one sample in a study of blood T cell repertoires in COVID-19. Only in-frame clones appear in the TCRdb table, and some are missing; sequencing was by immunoSEQ multiplex PCR. The sample carries some 160,000 clones, 80% to 85% recorded once. What was sequenced was PBMCs or T cells enriched from blood (not recorded which). These receptor sequences come from a woman aged 45-65 years who had recovered from COVID-19.

The chain couples TRBV29-1 to TRBJ2-1; unclear D gene. V was trimmed by 4 bases and J by 16 bases, leaving 20 bases between them. The germline V gene encodes CDR1 SQVTM and CDR2 ANQGSEA. This CDR3 is 12 amino acids long. The DNA of the CDR3 is TGCAGCGTTGCGAAGCCATTCCTAGAGTTCTTCTTC. It translates to CSVAKPFLEFFF.

The chain links TRBV4-1 to TRBJ1-2, with 8 bases identical to TRBD1. Germline V lookup: CDR1 MGHRA, CDR2 YSYEKL. J was trimmed by 4 bases and V by 4 bases; bases with no gene match: 8. The CDR3 extends over 15 amino acids. The CDR3 nucleotides read TGCGCCAGCAGCCCCGAAGGGACAGGAACCTATGGCTACACCTTC. Translated: CASSPEGTGTYGYTF.

This clone showed up just once. V is TRBV6-5 and J is TRBJ2-3; perhaps TRBD2 as D (6 bases). Germline CDR1 reads MNHEY; CDR2 reads SVGAGI. The CDR3 is made up of 14 amino acids. The V and J ends lost 7 bases and 2 bases respectively, with 13 bases between them. CDR3: CASKGLAATDTQYF. The CDR3 region has the DNA TGTGCCAGCAAGGGACTCGCGGCCACAGATACGCAGTATTTT.

The genes are TRBV5-1 and TRBJ2-1; 8 positions agree with TRBD2. Per the germline V gene, CDR1 is SGHRS and CDR2 is YFSETQ. V trimming: 3 bases; J trimming: 11 bases; junction bases outside the gene matches: 13. The CDR3 contains 15 residues. CDR3 residues: CASSSEGTRGGQQFF. For the CDR3, the DNA is TGCGCCAGCAGCTCAGAAGGGACTAGGGGAGGTCAGCAGTTCTTC.

The rearrangement links TRBV27 to TRBJ1-4, with D unclear. The CDR3 is made up of 17 amino acids. The ends were cut back, 2 bases at V and 7 bases at J, with 20 bases in the middle. Looked up from germline, CDR1 is MNHEY and CDR2 is SMNVEV (reference sequence). The CDR3 DNA reads TGTGCCAGCAGTTTAGGATCGGCGGGAAGTCATGGTGAAAAACTGTTTTTT. Its translation is CASSLGSAGSHGEKLFF.

This clone appeared once. The chain joins TRBV7-9 to TRBJ1-1; D is possibly TRBD1 (5 bases). Per germline, CDR1 SEHNR and CDR2 FQNEAQ (reference sequence). CDR3 length: 14 amino acids. The V gene lost 2 bases and the J gene lost 0 bases, with 7 bases spanning the gap. The CDR3 DNA reads TGTGCCAGCAGCTTAACAGGCCTGAACACTGAAGCTTTCTTT. Encoded protein: CASSLTGLNTEAFF.

The rearrangement uses TRBV5-4 and TRBJ1-2; tentatively, D is TRBD1 (6 bases). V was pared by 2 bases and J by 4 bases, with 24 bases between. The CDR3 covers 18 residues. Germline CDR1 and CDR2: SGHNT and YYREEE (reference sequence). CDR3 loop: CASSFGGDRRFSGYGYTF. CDR3 bases: TGTGCCAGCAGCTTTGGAGGAGACAGGCGGTTCTCAGGCTATGGCTACACCTTC.

The chain employs TRBV28 and TRBJ1-2, with TRBD1 identical over 10 bases. Looked up from germline, CDR1 is MDHEN and CDR2 is SYDVKM. The CDR3 is 16 amino acids. V lost 4 bases, J lost 8 bases, and 13 bases stayed unmatched. The DNA for the CDR3 is TGTGCCAGCAGTTACCAGACAGGGGGCGGGTTGGGCGGCTACACCTTC. Protein sequence: CASSYQTGGGLGGYTF.

The CDR3 sequence is CASSLELAGGLGGADTQYF. CDR3 DNA sequence: TGTGCCAGCAGCTTAGAGCTAGCGGGGGGACTCGGGGGCGCAGATACGCAGTATTTT. The chain has TRBV7-2 and TRBJ2-3, with 11 nucleotides matching TRBD2. V trimming: 1 base; J trimming: 4 bases; junction bases outside the gene matches: 13. Germline-derived CDR1 and CDR2 are SGHTA and FQGNSA. CDR3 length equals 19 residues.

This chain uses TRBV5-4 with TRBJ1-1, with 9 bases identical to TRBD1. The CDR3 covers 17 residues. Germline values: CDR1 SGHNT, CDR2 YYREEE (reference sequence). J lost 0 bases, V lost 4 bases, and 10 bases had no gene match. CDR3 sequence (DNA): TGTGCCAGCAGCCGCTCTTCCGGGACAGGGTTGAACACTGAAGCTTTCTTT. This codes for CASSRSSGTGLNTEAFF.

V usage is TRBV19 and J usage is TRBJ1-4, with TRBD1 matching over 7 bases. Germline lookup yields CDR1 LNHDA and CDR2 SQIVND (reference sequence). After removal of 3 bases from V and 12 bases from J, the junction contained 7 bases not matched to a gene. CDR3 length: 13 amino acids. The CDR3 sequence: CASSMLRGQELFF. CDR3 DNA: TGTGCCAGTAGTATGTTGAGGGGGCAAGAACTGTTTTTT.

This chain links TRBV5-8 with TRBJ1-3, with D unresolved. The CDR3 is 16 amino acids. Germline V gene lookup returns CDR1 SGHTS and CDR2 YDEGEE. Trimming pared 0 bases from V and 0 bases from J, leaving 10 bases between. This CDR3 is CASSLVVQTSGNTIYF. CDR3 DNA: TGTGCCAGCAGCTTGGTCGTACAAACCTCTGGAAACACCATATATTTT.

This rearrangement joins TRBV6-4 to TRBJ2-2, with D maybe TRBD2 (5 bases). V dropped 2 bases and J dropped 6 bases, with 7 bases sitting between them. The CDR3 is 13 residues long. Germline V CDR1 and CDR2: MRHNA, SNTAGT. CDR3 amino acids: CASSDGGPGELFF. The CDR3 DNA sequence: TGTGCCAGCAGTGACGGAGGACCCGGGGAGCTGTTTTTT.

This clone was found once. This chain joins TRBV5-8 and TRBJ1-3; TRBD1 is a possible D gene (5 bases). Germline CDR1 is SGHTS and CDR2 is YDEGEE. This CDR3 comprises 15 residues. Trimming removed 4 bases from V and 0 bases from J, with 11 bases in between. The CDR3 DNA is TGTGCCAGCAGCGCGTGGACATACTCTGGAAACACCATATATTTT. Residues: CASSAWTYSGNTIYF.

This clone was observed many times. The DNA for the CDR3 is TGTGCCAGCAGCGAACGGGACAGGGGCTACTCTGGAAACACCATATATTTT. Translating it yields CASSERDRGYSGNTIYF. V gene TRBV7-9 combines with J gene TRBJ1-3; 10 nucleotides match TRBD1. The junction had 7 bases not matched to a gene; V was cut back by 5 bases and J by 0 bases. The CDR3 covers 17 residues. CDR1 is SEHNR and CDR2 is FQNEAQ in the germline V gene (reference sequence).

The V gene is TRBV19, the J gene TRBJ2-6, with D possibly being TRBD1 (5 bases). This CDR3 is built from 18 residues. Germline CDR1 LNHDA, CDR2 SQIVND (reference sequence). V shed 5 bases and J shed 0 bases, with 17 bases lying between them. In DNA, the CDR3 is TGTGCCAGTAGTGTCGACAGTTTCTCTTTCTCTGGGGCCAACGTCCTGACTTTC. Translated: CASSVDSFSFSGANVLTF.

The chain is built from TRBV6-1 and TRBJ2-1, with D unclear. Trimming stripped 1 base from V and 6 bases from J, with 13 bases between. The germline CDR1 and CDR2 sequences are MNHNS and SASEGT. This CDR3 is 15 amino acids long. CDR3 nucleotides: TGTGCCAGCAGTGAAGGTGGGCAAATCTTCAATGAGCAGTTCTTC. This gives the protein CASSEGGQIFNEQFF.

CDR3 protein: CASSFGGMGETQYF. In nucleotides, the CDR3 is TGTGCCAGCAGCTTCGGGGGAATGGGGGAGACCCAGTACTTC. J is TRBJ2-5 and V is TRBV5-5, with D perhaps matching TRBD2 (6 bases). The ends were cut back, 2 bases at V and 5 bases at J, with 13 bases in the middle. The CDR3 has 14 amino acids. CDR1 is SGHKS and CDR2 is YYEKEE in the germline V gene (reference sequence).

This clone came up a few times. The rearrangement joins TRBV5-1 to TRBJ1-2; D call uncertain. The CDR3 has 14 residues. CDR1 is SGHRS and CDR2 is YFSETQ in the germline V gene. V was clipped by 2 bases and J by 0 bases, with 8 bases between them. The chain's CDR3 is CASSLTVPNYGYTF. CDR3 in DNA: TGCGCCAGCAGCTTAACTGTCCCTAACTATGGCTACACCTTC.

This clone was detected once. The chain recombines TRBV12-3 or TRBV12-4 with TRBJ1-2; D not resolved. The CDR3 consists of 13 residues. Trimming took 3 bases from V and 4 from J, leaving 9 bases between them. The CDR3 nucleotides read TGTGCCAGCAGTTTTGGAGTGGTCTATGGCTACACCTTC. Its translation is CASSFGVVYGYTF.

CDR3 residues: CASSQEERPNYGYTF. The CDR3 coding sequence is TGTGCCAGCAGCCAAGAGGAGCGACCTAACTATGGCTACACCTTC. The rearrangement joins TRBV14 to TRBJ1-2; D is ambiguous. Deletions cut 0 bases from V and 0 bases from J, with 8 bases between. CDR3 size: 15 residues. Germline CDR1 is SGHDN and CDR2 is FVKESK.

CDR3 residues: CASSLAGGSDYEQYF. The CDR3 nucleotides read TGTGCCAGCAGCTTAGCAGGGGGTAGCGACTACGAGCAGTACTTC. This sequence joins TRBV7-8 and TRBJ2-7, with D perhaps TRBD1 (6 bases). Between the trimmed V and J ends, which lost 0 bases and 3 bases, there was a span of 12 bases. Germline V gene data show CDR1 as SGHVS and CDR2 as FQNEAQ. The CDR3 sequence is 15 residues long.